This T cell receptor (beta chain) was captured in a study of T cells in Graves' hyperthyroidism and ophthalmopathy. General study points: Median prediction lead before ophthalmopathy onset was 6.5 months with the model.

Trimming removed 5 bases at V and 2 bases at J, with 16 bases between. The V gene's germline CDR1 is MDHEN and CDR2 SYDVKM. The CDR3 runs to 16 residues. Regions amplified from RNA transcripts were the TCR beta CDR3 regions. HTBI primers were the set used in a first-round RT-PCR of the TCR CDR3. TCRdb re-analysed the multiplex PCR reads in MiXCR, keeping a single row per CDR3 protein. The sample holds about 300,000 distinct CDR3 sequences, roughly 18% seen once. Ophthalmopathy cases scored 3 or more on the Clinical Activity Score and 4 or more on NOSPECS grade, with duration below 3 months. The diagnostic basis comprised clinical symptoms, serum thyroxine and TRAb, thyroid ultrasound and orbital computed tomography. Details on this clonotype: The antigen remains undetermined.

Sequencing input: blood. The chain employs TRBV28 and TRBJ2-4; a possible D gene is TRBD2 (6 bases). This clonotype was sampled from a man in his forties or fifties with Graves' ophthalmopathy. The CDR3 coding sequence is TGTGCCAGCAGTGGGGGGACCTCCGGGACCAAAAACATTCAGTACTTC. Amino acids: CASSGGTSGTKNIQYF.